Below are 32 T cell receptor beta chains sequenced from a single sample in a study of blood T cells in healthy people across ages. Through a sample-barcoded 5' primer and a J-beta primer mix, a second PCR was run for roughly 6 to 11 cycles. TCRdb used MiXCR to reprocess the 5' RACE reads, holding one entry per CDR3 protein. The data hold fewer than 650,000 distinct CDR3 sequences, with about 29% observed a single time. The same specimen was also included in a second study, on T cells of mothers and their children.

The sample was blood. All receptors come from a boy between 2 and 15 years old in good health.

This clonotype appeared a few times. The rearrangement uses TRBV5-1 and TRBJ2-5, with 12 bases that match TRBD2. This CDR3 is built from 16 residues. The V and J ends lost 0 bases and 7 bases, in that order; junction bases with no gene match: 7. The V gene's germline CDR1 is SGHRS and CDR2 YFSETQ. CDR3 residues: CASSLEASGGAGTQYF. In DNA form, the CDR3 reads TGCGCCAGCAGCTTGGAGGCTAGCGGGGGGGCTGGGACCCAGTACTTC. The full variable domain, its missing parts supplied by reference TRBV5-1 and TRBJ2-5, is KAGVTQTPRYLIKTRGQQVTLSCSPISGHRSVSWYQQTPGQGLQFLFEYFSETQRNKGNFPGRFSGRQFSNSRSEMNVSTLELGDSALYLCASSLEASGGAGTQYFGPGTRLLVL.

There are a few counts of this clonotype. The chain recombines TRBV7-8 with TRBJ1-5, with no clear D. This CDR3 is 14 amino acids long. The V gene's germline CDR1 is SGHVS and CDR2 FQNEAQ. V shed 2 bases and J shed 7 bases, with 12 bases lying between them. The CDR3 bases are TGTGCCAGCAGCTTAAGCCGGCTTAACCAGCCCCAGCATTTT. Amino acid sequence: CASSLSRLNQPQHF.

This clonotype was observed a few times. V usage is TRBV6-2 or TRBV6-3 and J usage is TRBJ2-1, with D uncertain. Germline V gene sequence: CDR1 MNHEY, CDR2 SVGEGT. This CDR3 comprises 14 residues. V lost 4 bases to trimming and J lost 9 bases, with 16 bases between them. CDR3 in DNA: TGTGCCAGCAGTTGGACGGGCCCACGAGGTGAGCAGTTCTTC. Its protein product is CASSWTGPRGEQFF.

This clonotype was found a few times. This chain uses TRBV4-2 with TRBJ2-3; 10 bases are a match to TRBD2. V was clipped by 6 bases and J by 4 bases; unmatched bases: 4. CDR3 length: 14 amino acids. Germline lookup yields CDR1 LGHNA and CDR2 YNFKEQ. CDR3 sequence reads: CASRSGGAADTQYF. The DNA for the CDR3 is TGTGCCAGCAGGAGCGGGGGGGCCGCAGATACGCAGTATTTT.

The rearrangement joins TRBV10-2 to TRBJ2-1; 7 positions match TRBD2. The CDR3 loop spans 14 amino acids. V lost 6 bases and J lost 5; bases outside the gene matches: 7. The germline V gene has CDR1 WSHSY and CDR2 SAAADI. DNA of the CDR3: TGCGCCAGCAGGTGGGAGGGCCTGGACAATGAGCAGTTCTTC. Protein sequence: CASRWEGLDNEQFF.

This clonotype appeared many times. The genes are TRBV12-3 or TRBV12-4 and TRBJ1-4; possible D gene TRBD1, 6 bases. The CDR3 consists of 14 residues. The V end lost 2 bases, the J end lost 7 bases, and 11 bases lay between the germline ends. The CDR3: CASSLTGRGEKLFF. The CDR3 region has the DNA TGTGCCAGCAGTTTAACAGGGAGGGGTGAAAAACTGTTTTTT.

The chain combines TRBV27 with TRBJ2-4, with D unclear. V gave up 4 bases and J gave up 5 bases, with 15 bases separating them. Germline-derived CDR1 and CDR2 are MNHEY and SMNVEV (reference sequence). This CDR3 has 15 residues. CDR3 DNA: TGTGCCAGCAGTTCCAAAACCGGGCCGGAAAACATTCAGTACTTC. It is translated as CASSSKTGPENIQYF.

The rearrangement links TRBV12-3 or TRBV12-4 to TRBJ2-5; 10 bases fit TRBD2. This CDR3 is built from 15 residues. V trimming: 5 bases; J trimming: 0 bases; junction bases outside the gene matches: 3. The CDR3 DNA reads TGTGCCAGCAGTCGTAGCGGGGGGTACCAAGAGACCCAGTACTTC. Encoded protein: CASSRSGGYQETQYF.

CDR3 in amino acids: CSARSTGLIAKNIQYF. The CDR3 nucleotides read TGCAGTGCTAGATCGACAGGGCTTATAGCCAAAAACATTCAGTACTTC. The rearrangement uses TRBV20-1 and TRBJ2-4, with 7 positions matching TRBD1. Trimming at V came to 2 bases and at J to 0 bases, leaving 7 bases not matched to a gene. The CDR3 length is 16 residues. The germline gives CDR1 DFQATT, CDR2 SNEGSKA (reference sequence).

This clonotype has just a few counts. The CDR3, as DNA: TGCGCCAGCAGCCGCGGGAGCGAGAACACCGGGGAGCTGTTTTTT. The encoded protein is CASSRGSENTGELFF. The J gene is TRBJ2-2, the V gene TRBV5-1; the match to TRBD2 covers 7 bases. The CDR3 contains 15 residues. J lost 1 base, V lost 4 bases, and 4 bases had no gene match. The germline V gene has CDR1 SGHRS and CDR2 YFSETQ. Based on the CDR3 plus reference TRBV5-1 and TRBJ2-2, the full variable domain is KAGVTQTPRYLIKTRGQQVTLSCSPISGHRSVSWYQQTPGQGLQFLFEYFSETQRNKGNFPGRFSGRQFSNSRSEMNVSTLELGDSALYLCASSRGSENTGELFFGEGSRLTVL.

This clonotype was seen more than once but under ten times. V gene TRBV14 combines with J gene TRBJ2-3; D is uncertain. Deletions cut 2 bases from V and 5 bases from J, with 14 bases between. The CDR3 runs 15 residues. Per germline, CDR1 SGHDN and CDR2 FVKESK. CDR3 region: CASSQLFQVGDTQYF. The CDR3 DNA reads TGTGCCAGCAGCCAATTGTTCCAGGTCGGAGATACGCAGTATTTT. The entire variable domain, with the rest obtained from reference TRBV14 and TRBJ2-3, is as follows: EAGVTQFPSHSVIEKGQTVTLRCDPISGHDNLYWYRRVMGKEIKFLLHFVKESKQDESGMPNNRFLAERTGGTYSTLKVQPAELEDSGVYFCASSQLFQVGDTQYFGPGTRLTVL.

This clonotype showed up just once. The CDR3 nucleotides read TGTGCCAGCAGTTTGGGGACAGGGAAGCACGAGACCCAGTACTTC. Translation gives CASSLGTGKHETQYF. This chain connects TRBV12-3 or TRBV12-4 to TRBJ2-5, with 9 bases that match TRBD1. J gave up 5 bases and V 3 bases, and 7 bases lay outside the gene matches. The CDR3 length is 15 residues.

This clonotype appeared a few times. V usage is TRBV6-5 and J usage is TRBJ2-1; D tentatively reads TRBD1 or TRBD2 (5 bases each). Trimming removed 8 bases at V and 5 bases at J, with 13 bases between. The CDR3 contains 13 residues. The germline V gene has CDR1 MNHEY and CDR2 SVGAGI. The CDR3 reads CASFRDEDNEQFF. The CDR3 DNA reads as TGTGCCAGCTTCCGGGACGAAGACAATGAGCAGTTCTTC.

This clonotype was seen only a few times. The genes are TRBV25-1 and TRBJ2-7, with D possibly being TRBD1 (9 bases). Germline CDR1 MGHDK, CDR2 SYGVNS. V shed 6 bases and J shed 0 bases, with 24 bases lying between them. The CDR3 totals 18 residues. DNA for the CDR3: TGTGCCAGCAGCGCCCCGGGACAGGGACGGGGGGGCTCCTACGAGCAGTACTTC. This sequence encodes CASSAPGQGRGGSYEQYF.

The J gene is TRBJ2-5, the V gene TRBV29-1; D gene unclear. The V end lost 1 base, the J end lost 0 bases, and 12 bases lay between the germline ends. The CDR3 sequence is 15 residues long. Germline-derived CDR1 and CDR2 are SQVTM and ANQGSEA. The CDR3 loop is CSVEVPGWYQETQYF. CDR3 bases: TGCAGCGTTGAAGTCCCCGGGTGGTACCAAGAGACCCAGTACTTC.

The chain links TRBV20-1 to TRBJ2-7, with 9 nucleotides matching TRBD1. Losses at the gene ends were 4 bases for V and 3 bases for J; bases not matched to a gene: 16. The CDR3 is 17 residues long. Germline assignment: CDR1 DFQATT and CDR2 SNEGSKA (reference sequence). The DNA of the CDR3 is TGCAGTGCTACAACCCCGGGACAGGGAGTTCCTCTCTACGAGCAGTACTTC. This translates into CSATTPGQGVPLYEQYF.

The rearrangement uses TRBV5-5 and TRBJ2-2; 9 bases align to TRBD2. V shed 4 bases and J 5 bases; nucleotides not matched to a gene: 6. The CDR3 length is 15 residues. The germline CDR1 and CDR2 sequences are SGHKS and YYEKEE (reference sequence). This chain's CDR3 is CASSRLTSGTGELFF. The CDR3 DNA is TGTGCCAGCAGCCGGTTGACTAGCGGAACCGGGGAGCTGTTTTTT.

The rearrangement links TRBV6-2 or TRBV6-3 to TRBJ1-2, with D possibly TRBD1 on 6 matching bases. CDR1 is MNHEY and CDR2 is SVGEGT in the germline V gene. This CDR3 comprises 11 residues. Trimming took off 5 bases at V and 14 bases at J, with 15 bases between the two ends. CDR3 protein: CASSPHRERTF. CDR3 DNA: TGTGCCAGCAGTCCTCACAGGGAAAGAACCTTC.

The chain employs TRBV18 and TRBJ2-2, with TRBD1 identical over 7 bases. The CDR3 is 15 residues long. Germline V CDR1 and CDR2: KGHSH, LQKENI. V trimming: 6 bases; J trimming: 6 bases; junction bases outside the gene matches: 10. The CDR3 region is CASSRLTGNPGELFF. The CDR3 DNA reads TGTGCCAGCTCGCGTCTGACAGGGAATCCCGGGGAGCTGTTTTTT.

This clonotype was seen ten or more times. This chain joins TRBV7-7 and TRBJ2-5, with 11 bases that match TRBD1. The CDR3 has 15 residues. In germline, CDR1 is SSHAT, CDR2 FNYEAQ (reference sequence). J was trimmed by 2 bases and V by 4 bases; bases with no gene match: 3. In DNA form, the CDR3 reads TGTGCCAGCAGCTCGGACAGGGGGCCACAAGAGACCCAGTACTTC. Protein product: CASSSDRGPQETQYF.

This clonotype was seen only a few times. The CDR3 protein is CSATPGDSNEKLFF. In DNA form, the CDR3 reads TGCAGTGCTACTCCCGGGGATTCTAATGAAAAACTGTTTTTT. This chain links TRBV20-1 with TRBJ1-4; no clear D. CDR3 length equals 14 residues. With 4 bases removed from V and 3 bases from J, the gap between germline ends came to 12 bases. From germline, CDR1 is DFQATT and CDR2 SNEGSKA (reference sequence).

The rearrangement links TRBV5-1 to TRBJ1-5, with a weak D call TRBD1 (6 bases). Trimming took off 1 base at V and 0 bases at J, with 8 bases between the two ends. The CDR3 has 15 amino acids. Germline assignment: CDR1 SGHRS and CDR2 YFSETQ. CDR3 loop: CASSLRGDSNQPQHF. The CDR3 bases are TGCGCCAGCAGCTTGAGGGGGGATAGCAATCAGCCCCAGCATTTT.

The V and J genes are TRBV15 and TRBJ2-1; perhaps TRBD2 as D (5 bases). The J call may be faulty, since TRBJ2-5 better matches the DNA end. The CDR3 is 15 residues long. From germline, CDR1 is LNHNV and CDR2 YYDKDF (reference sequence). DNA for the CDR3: TGTGCCACCAGCAGAGGGAAAGGTGCCGAGGGGACCCAGTACTTC. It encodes CATSRGKGAEGTQYF.

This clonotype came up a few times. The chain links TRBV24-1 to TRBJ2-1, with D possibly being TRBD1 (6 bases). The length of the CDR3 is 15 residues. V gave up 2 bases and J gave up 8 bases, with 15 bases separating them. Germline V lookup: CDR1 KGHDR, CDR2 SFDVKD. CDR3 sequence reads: CATSDSHRVQDEQFF. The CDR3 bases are TGTGCCACCAGTGATTCTCACAGGGTTCAGGATGAGCAGTTCTTC.

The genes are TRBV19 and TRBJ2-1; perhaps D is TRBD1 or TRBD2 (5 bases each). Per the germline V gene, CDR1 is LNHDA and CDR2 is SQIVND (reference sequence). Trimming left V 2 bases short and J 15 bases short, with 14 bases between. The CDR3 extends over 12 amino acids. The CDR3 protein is CASSIRGPGLFF. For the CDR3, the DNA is TGTGCCAGTAGTATAAGGGGACCCGGACTGTTCTTC.

The CDR3 loop reads CASSLAPPDTQYF. The DNA for the CDR3 is TGTGCCAGCAGCTTAGCACCGCCAGATACGCAGTATTTT. The chain couples TRBV7-2 to TRBJ2-3; no reliable D call. The germline V gene encodes CDR1 SGHTA and CDR2 FQGNSA. This CDR3 contains 13 residues. Trimming took off 0 bases at V and 4 bases at J, with 5 bases between the two ends. Complete variable domain (other parts from reference TRBV7-2 and TRBJ2-3): GAGVSQSPSNKVTEKGKDVELRCDPISGHTALYWYRQSLGQGLEFLIYFQGNSAPDKSGLPSDRFSAERTGGSVSTLTIQRTQQEDSAVYLCASSLAPPDTQYFGPGTRLTVL.

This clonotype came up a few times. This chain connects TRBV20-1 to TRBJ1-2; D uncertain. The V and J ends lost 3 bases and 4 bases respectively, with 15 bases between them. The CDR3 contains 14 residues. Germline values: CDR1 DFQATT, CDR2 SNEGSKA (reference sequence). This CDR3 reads CSARGGRATYGYTF. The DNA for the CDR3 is TGCAGTGCTAGGGGTGGAAGGGCGACCTATGGCTACACCTTC.

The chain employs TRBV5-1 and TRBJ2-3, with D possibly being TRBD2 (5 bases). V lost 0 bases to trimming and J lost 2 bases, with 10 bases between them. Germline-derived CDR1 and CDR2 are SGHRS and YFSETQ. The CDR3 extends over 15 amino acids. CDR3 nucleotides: TGCGCCAGCAGCTTGGGGACTTCCAACACAGATACGCAGTATTTT. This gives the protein CASSLGTSNTDTQYF. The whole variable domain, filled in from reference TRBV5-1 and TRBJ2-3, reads KAGVTQTPRYLIKTRGQQVTLSCSPISGHRSVSWYQQTPGQGLQFLFEYFSETQRNKGNFPGRFSGRQFSNSRSEMNVSTLELGDSALYLCASSLGTSNTDTQYFGPGTRLTVL.

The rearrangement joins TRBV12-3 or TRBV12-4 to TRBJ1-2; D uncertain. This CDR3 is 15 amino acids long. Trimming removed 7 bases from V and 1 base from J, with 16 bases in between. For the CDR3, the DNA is TGTGCCAGCACTTCCCCGGGGTTTGTTAACTATGGCTACACCTTC. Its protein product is CASTSPGFVNYGYTF.

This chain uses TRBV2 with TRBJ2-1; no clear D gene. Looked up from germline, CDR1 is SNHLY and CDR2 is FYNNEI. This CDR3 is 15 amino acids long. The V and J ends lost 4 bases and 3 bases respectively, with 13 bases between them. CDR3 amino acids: CASSVRIGNYNEQFF. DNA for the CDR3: TGTGCCAGCAGTGTCCGGATCGGCAACTACAATGAGCAGTTCTTC.

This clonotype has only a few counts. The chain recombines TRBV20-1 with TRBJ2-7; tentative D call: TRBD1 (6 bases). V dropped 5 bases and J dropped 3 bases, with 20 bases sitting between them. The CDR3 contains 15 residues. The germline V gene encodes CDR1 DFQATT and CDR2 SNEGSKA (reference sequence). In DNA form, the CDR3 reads TGCAGTGCTGTAGATAGGGCAGGGGATCTCTACGAGCAGTACTTC. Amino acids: CSAVDRAGDLYEQYF.

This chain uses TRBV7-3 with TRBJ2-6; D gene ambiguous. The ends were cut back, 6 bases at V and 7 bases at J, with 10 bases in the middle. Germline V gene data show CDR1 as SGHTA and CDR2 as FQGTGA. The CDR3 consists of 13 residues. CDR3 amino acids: CASSQVGANVLTF. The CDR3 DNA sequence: TGTGCCAGCAGTCAGGTTGGAGCCAACGTCCTGACTTTC.